The subject of this entry is one T cell receptor beta chain. The CDR3 loop spans 15 amino acids. In germline, CDR1 is MNHEY, CDR2 SVGAGI. V lost 0 bases, J lost 8 bases, and 14 bases lay in between. Assay: immunoSEQ multiplex PCR; the TCRdb copy retains only in-frame clones and omits some. The sample lists tens of thousands of clones, 70% to 90% seen once, with around 3% in the top ten. These data belong to a study of neoadjuvant anti-PD-1 for oral cavity cancer. The sample's time point: after neoadjuvant nivolumab, at surgical resection. Patients had newly diagnosed, untreated stage II-IVA oral cavity squamous cell carcinoma.

The receptor comes from a person between 40 and 80 years old with oral cavity squamous cell carcinoma. The chain links TRBV6-5 to TRBJ2-1; D gene ambiguous. This material consisted of PBMCs, taken after nivolumab (anti-PD-1) treatment. CDR3 loop: CASSYSGLGSYEQFF. CDR3 bases: TGTGCCAGCAGTTACTCGGGGTTAGGTTCCTATGAGCAGTTCTTC.